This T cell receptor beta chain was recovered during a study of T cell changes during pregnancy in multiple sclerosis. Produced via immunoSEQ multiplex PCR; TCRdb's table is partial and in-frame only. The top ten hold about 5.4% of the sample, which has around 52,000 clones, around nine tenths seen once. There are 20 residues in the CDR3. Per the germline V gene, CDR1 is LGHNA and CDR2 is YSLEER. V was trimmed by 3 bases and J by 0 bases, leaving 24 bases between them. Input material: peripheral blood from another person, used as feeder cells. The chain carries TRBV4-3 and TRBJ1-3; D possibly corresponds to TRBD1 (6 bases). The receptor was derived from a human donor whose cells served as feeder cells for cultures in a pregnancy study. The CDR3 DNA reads TGCGCCAGCAGCCAGAATACCCCGGGGACACTCCGATTCTCTGGAAACACCATATATTTT. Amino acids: CASSQNTPGTLRFSGNTIYF.